The rows below give T cell receptor beta chains drawn from one sample of a study of response to subunit inactivated influenza vaccine. TCRdb independently ran MiXCR on the RT-PCR reads; one entry per CDR3 protein. Here the sample spans about 800,000 distinct CDR3 sequences, 21% being singletons. The specimen was PBMCs from blood, collected 4 to 6 days after vaccination. The source is a man in his fifties or sixties who received an inactivated influenza vaccine. Both conserved end residues are part of each CDR3. D genes are given only for firm matches. Size tells how often a clone was seen (once, few, many) or the class of an expanded clone, and some rows leave it out.

>14|few|TRBJ1-5|TRBV5-1|TRBD1
CASSLVGQGQPQHF
TGCGCCAGCAGCTTGGTTGGACAGGGCCAGCCCCAGCATTTT
>12|few|TRBJ1-2|TRBV12-3/TRBV12-4|NA
CASSLMGYGYTF
TGTGCCAGCAGTTTAATGGGCTATGGCTACACCTTC
>14|NA|TRBJ1-5|TRBV6-5|TRBD1
CASSYSTGYQPQHF
TGTGCCAGCAGTTACTCGACAGGGTATCAGCCCCAGCATTTT
>13|few|TRBJ2-7|TRBV28|TRBD1
CASSPRGRYEQYF
TGTGCCAGCAGTCCCAGGGGGAGATACGAGCAGTACTTC
>14|once|TRBJ1-2|TRBV2|TRBD1
CASREGQGKYGYTF
TGTGCCAGCAGGGAAGGACAGGGAAAGTATGGCTACACCTTC
>15|many|TRBJ2-1|TRBV6-1|TRBD2
CASSPSGGVYNEQFF
TGTGCCAGCAGTCCTAGCGGGGGGGTCTACAATGAGCAGTTCTTC
>14|NA|TRBJ2-7|TRBV25-1|TRBD2
CASTPSGGRYEQYF
TGTGCCAGCACCCCTAGCGGGGGTAGATACGAGCAGTACTTC
>15|few|TRBJ2-3|TRBV27|TRBD1
CASKRRTGGAGTQYF
TGTGCCAGCAAGCGTAGGACAGGGGGAGCAGGAACGCAGTATTTT
>13|NA|TRBJ1-1|TRBV24-1|NA
CATQGPMGTEAFF
TGTGCCACCCAGGGGCCTATGGGCACTGAAGCTTTCTTT
>14|NA|TRBJ2-1|TRBV18|NA
CASSPPGGGNEQFF
TGTGCCAGCTCACCACCGGGAGGGGGAAATGAGCAGTTCTTC
>15|many|TRBJ2-4|TRBV4-1|NA
CASSQDSAELNIQYF
TGCGCCAGCAGCCAAGATTCGGCGGAGCTAAACATTCAGTACTTC
>14|NA|TRBJ1-1|TRBV4-1|NA
CASSQGLSTTEAFF
TGCGCCAGCAGCCAAGGCCTTTCGACCACTGAAGCTTTCTTT
>14|NA|TRBJ2-2|TRBV28|TRBD2
CASTVLAGFGELFF
TGTGCCAGCACCGTGCTAGCGGGATTCGGGGAGCTGTTTTTT
>13|NA|TRBJ2-1|TRBV7-9|TRBD1
CASSLLQGGTQFF
TGTGCCAGCAGCTTATTACAGGGGGGAACGCAGTTCTTC
>15|few|TRBJ2-1|TRBV10-3|TRBD2
CASQTSGSSYNEQFF
TGTGCCAGCCAGACTAGCGGTAGCTCCTACAATGAGCAGTTCTTC
>13|NA|TRBJ1-1|TRBV7-9|NA
CASSNTGSTEAFF
TGTGCCAGCAGCAATACTGGTAGTACTGAAGCTTTCTTT
>13|NA|TRBJ2-5|TRBV7-2|NA
CASGLGGTETQYF
TGTGCCAGCGGCTTAGGGGGGACCGAGACCCAGTACTTC
>15|few|TRBJ1-1|TRBV9|NA
CASSVGVGLNTEAFF
TGTGCCAGCAGCGTAGGGGTGGGGTTGAACACTGAAGCTTTCTTT
>14|many|TRBJ2-2|TRBV29-1|NA
CSAEAGNSAGELFF
TGCAGCGCTGAGGCGGGGAATTCGGCCGGGGAGCTGTTTTTT
>15|few|TRBJ2-7|TRBV7-8|TRBD2
CASSPRGAYSYEQYF
TGTGCCAGCAGCCCGCGGGGGGCCTACTCCTACGAGCAGTACTTC
>15|NA|TRBJ1-5|TRBV19|TRBD1
CASSWTGLSNQPQHF
TGTGCCAGTAGCTGGACAGGCCTTAGCAATCAGCCCCAGCATTTT
>13|few|TRBJ1-4|TRBV5-6|TRBD1
CASSAGTGQKLFF
TGTGCCAGCAGCGCCGGGACAGGCCAAAAACTGTTTTTT
>16|NA|TRBJ2-5|TRBV28|TRBD2
CASSLRGGEYQETQYF
TGTGCCAGCAGTTTACGTGGGGGGGAGTACCAAGAGACCCAGTACTTC
>12|NA|TRBJ2-7|TRBV29-1|TRBD1
CSVGPTGGEQYF
TGCAGCGTTGGACCGACAGGGGGCGAGCAGTACTTC
>15|NA|TRBJ2-1|TRBV14|NA
CASCPLGGKENEQFF
TGTGCCAGCTGCCCCCTAGGGGGGAAGGAAAATGAGCAGTTCTTC
>17|NA|TRBJ2-2|TRBV9|TRBD2
CASSPWTSGALPGELFF
TGTGCCAGCAGCCCCTGGACTAGCGGGGCCCTCCCCGGGGAGCTGTTTTTT
>16|few|TRBJ2-5|TRBV4-1|TRBD2
CASSQVLAGGKETQYF
TGCGCCAGCAGCCAAGTACTAGCGGGAGGGAAAGAGACCCAGTACTTC
>16|NA|TRBJ2-3|TRBV18|NA
CASSPPIRGRRDTQYF
TGTGCCAGCTCACCACCGATCAGGGGCAGAAGAGATACGCAGTATTTT
>15|few|TRBJ2-5|TRBV9|TRBD2
CASSPQRGGSKTQYF
TGTGCCAGCAGCCCCCAGCGGGGGGGCTCCAAGACCCAGTACTTC
>16|NA|TRBJ2-1|TRBV6-5|NA
CASSYSGGGGAGEQFF
TGTGCCAGCAGTTATAGTGGGGGAGGGGGCGCGGGTGAGCAGTTCTTC
>12|few|TRBJ2-7|TRBV20-1|TRBD2
CSARTSGYEQYF
TGCAGTGCTAGGACTAGCGGCTACGAGCAGTACTTC
>17|NA|TRBJ2-1|TRBV7-9|NA
CASSLTSSVQSVYEQFF
TGTGCCAGCAGTTTAACATCTAGCGTTCAATCAGTGTATGAGCAGTTCTTC
>11|NA|TRBJ2-1|TRBV29-1|NA
CSVPRGPEQFF
TGCAGCGTTCCGAGGGGCCCTGAGCAGTTCTTC
>17|NA|TRBJ1-4|TRBV7-2|TRBD1
CASSLVVTTGVGEKLFF
TGTGCCAGCAGCTTAGTAGTAACGACAGGGGTCGGGGAAAAACTGTTTTTT
>15|NA|TRBJ2-5|TRBV12-3/TRBV12-4|TRBD2
CASRKREMREETQYF
TGTGCCAGCAGGAAGCGGGAGATGCGTGAAGAGACCCAGTACTTC
>16|few|TRBJ2-7|TRBV5-1|TRBD1
CASSLAGQGASYEQYF
TGCGCCAGCAGCTTGGCGGGACAGGGGGCTAGTTACGAGCAGTACTTC
>11|once|TRBJ1-1|TRBV25-1|NA
CASGSYTEAFF
TGTGCCAGTGGATCTTACACTGAAGCTTTCTTT
>18|NA|TRBJ2-6|TRBV9|TRBD1
CASSPQTGGWVGANVLTF
TGTGCCAGCAGCCCCCAGACAGGGGGCTGGGTCGGGGCCAACGTCCTGACTTTC
>18|many|TRBJ1-6|TRBV4-2|NA
CASSQDLGRTGRNSPLHF
TGTGCCAGCAGCCAAGATTTGGGCCGGACGGGACGAAATTCACCCCTCCACTTT
>17|once|TRBJ2-1|TRBV7-2|TRBD2
CASSSLAGGPPYNEQFF
TGTGCCAGCAGCTCTCTAGCGGGGGGGCCCCCCTACAATGAGCAGTTCTTC
>15|few|TRBJ1-1|TRBV5-1|NA
CASSTSGTPNTEAFF
TGCGCCAGCAGCACCTCCGGGACACCGAACACTGAAGCTTTCTTT